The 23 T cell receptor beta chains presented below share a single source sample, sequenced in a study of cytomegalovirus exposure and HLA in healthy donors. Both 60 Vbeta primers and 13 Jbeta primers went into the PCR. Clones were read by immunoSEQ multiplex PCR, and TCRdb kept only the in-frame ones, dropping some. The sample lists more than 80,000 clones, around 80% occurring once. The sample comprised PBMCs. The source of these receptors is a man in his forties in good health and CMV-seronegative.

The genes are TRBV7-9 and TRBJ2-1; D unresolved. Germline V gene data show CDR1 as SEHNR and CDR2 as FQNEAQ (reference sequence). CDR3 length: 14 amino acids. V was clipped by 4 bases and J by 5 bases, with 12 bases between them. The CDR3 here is CASSSPGPHNEQFF. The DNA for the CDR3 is TGTGCCAGCAGCTCCCCGGGTCCACACAATGAGCAGTTCTTC.

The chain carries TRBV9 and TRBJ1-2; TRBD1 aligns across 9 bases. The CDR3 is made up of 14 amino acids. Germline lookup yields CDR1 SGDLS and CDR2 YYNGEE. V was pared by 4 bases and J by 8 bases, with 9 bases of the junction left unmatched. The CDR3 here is CASSFLDRGYGYTF. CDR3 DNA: TGTGCCAGCAGCTTCCTGGACAGGGGTTACGGCTACACCTTC.

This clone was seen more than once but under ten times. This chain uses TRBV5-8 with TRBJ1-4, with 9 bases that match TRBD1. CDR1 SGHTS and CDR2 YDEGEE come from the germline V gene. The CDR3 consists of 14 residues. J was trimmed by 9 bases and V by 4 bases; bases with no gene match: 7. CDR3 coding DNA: TGTGCCAGCAGCGCCCGGACAGGGGTCAAAAAACTGTTTTTT. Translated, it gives CASSARTGVKKLFF.

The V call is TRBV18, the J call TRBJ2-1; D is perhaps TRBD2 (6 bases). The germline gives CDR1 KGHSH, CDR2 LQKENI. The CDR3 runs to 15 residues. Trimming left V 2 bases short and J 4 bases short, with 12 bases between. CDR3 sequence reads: CASSPYGTAYNEQFF. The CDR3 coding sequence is TGTGCCAGCTCACCATACGGGACTGCTTACAATGAGCAGTTCTTC.

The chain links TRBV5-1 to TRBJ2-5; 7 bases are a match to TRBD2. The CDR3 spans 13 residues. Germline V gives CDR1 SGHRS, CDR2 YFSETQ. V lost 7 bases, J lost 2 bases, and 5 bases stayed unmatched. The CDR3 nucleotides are TGCGCCAGCTCTGAGCGGGGACAAGAGACCCAGTACTTC. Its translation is CASSERGQETQYF.

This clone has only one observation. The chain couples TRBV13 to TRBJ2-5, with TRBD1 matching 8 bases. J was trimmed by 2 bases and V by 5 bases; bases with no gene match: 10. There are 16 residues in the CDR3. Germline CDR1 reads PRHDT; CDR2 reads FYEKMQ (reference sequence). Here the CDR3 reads CASSPRARTGQETQYF. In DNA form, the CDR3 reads TGTGCCAGCAGCCCCCGTGCCCGGACAGGGCAAGAGACCCAGTACTTC.

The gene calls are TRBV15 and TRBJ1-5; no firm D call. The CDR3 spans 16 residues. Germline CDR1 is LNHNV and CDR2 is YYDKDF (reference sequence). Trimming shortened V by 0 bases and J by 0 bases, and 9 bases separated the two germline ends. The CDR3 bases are TGTGCCACCAGCAGAGATAATCGGTATAGCAATCAGCCCCAGCATTTT. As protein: CATSRDNRYSNQPQHF.

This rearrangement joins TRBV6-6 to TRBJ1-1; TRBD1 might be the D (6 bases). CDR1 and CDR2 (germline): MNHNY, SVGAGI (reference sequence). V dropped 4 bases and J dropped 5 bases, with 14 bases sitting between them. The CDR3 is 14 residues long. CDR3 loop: CASSSALDRTEAFF. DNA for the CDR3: TGTGCCAGCAGTTCCGCCCTGGACAGAACTGAAGCTTTCTTT.

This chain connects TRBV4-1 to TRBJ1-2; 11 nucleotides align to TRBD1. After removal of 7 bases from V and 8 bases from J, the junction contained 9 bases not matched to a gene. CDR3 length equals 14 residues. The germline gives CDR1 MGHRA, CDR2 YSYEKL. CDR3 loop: CASTPDRGRTGYTF. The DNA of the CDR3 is TGCGCCAGCACCCCGGACAGGGGGCGCACGGGCTACACCTTC.

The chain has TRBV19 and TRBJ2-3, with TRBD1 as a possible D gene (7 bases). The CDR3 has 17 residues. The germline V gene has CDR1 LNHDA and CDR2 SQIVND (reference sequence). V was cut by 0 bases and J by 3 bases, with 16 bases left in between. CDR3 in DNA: TGTGCCAGTAGTATAGAGCTTCAGGGGGGAAGGACAGATACGCAGTATTTT. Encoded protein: CASSIELQGGRTDTQYF.

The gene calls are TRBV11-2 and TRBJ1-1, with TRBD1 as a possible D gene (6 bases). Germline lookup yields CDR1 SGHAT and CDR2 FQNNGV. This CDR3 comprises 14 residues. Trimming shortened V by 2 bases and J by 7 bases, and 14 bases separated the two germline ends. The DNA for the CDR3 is TGTGCCAGCAGCTTACCCCGACAGGACGTTGAAGCTTTCTTT. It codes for CASSLPRQDVEAFF.

CDR3 amino acids: CASRGQPVSGNTIYF. CDR3 in DNA: TGTGCCAGCAGAGGACAACCTGTCTCTGGAAACACCATATATTTT. The rearrangement uses TRBV6-5 and TRBJ1-3; TRBD1 might be the D (5 bases). Looked up from germline, CDR1 is MNHEY and CDR2 is SVGAGI. The CDR3 runs 15 residues. V lost 6 bases, J lost 0 bases, and 12 bases lay in between.

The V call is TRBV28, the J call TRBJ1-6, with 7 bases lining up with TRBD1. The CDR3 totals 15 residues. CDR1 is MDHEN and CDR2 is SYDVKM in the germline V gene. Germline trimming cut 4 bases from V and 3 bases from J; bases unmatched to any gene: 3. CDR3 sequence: CASSYSGGYNSPLHF. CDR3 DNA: TGTGCCAGCAGTTACTCAGGGGGCTATAATTCACCCCTCCACTTT.

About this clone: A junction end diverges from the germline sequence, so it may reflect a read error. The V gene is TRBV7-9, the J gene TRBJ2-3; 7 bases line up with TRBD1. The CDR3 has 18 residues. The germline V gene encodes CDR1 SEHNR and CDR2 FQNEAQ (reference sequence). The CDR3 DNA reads TGTTCCAGCAGCTTAGCCGGCCCGACGACAGGGTGGACAGATACGCAGTATTTT. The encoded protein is CSSSLAGPTTGWTDTQYF.

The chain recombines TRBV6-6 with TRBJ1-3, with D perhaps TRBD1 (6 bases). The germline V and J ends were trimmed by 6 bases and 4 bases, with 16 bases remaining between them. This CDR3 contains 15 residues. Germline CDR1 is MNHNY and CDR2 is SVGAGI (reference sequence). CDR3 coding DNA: TGTGCCAGCAGCCTCAATGGGGGCGGCGGAAACACCATATATTTT. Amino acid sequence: CASSLNGGGGNTIYF.

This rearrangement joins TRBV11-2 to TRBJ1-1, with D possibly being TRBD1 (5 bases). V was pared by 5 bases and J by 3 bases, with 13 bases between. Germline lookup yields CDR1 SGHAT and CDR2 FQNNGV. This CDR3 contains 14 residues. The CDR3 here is CASSKAGRDTEAFF. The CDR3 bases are TGTGCCAGCAGCAAGGCCGGCAGGGACACTGAAGCTTTCTTT. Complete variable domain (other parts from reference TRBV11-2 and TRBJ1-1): EAGVAQSPRYKIIEKRQSVAFWCNPISGHATLYWYQQILGQGPKLLIQFQNNGVVDDSQLPKDRFSAERLKGVDSTLKIQPAKLEDSAVYLCASSKAGRDTEAFFGQGTRLTVV.

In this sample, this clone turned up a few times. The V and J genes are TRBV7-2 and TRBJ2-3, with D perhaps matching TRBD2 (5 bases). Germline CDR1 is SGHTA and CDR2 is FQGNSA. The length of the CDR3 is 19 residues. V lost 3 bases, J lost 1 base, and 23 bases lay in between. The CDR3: CASSFKRPGRDLRTDTQYF. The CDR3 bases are TGTGCCAGCAGCTTTAAGAGGCCGGGCCGGGATTTACGCACAGATACGCAGTATTTT. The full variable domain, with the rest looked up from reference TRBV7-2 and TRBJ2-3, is GAGVSQSPSNKVTEKGKDVELRCDPISGHTALYWYRQSLGQGLEFLIYFQGNSAPDKSGLPSDRFSAERTGGSVSTLTIQRTQQEDSAVYLCASSFKRPGRDLRTDTQYFGPGTRLTVL.

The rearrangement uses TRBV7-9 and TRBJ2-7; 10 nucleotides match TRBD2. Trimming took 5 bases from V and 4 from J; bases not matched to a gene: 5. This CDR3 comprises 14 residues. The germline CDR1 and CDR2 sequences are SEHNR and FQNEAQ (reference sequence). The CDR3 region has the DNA TGTGCCAGCAGCCCGCCGGGACTAGCGTACGAGCAGTACTTC. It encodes CASSPPGLAYEQYF.

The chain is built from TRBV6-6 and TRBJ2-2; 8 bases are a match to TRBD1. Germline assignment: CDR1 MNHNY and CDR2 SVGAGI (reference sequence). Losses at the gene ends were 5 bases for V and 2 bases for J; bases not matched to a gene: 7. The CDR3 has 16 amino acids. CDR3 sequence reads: CASSILRGLNTGELFF. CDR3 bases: TGTGCCAGCAGTATACTCAGGGGGCTAAACACCGGGGAGCTGTTTTTT.

CDR3 in amino acids: CASSFRGYRANTEAFF. The DNA of the CDR3 is TGTGCCAGCAGCTTTCGGGGGTATCGAGCGAACACTGAAGCTTTCTTT. This chain uses TRBV11-2 with TRBJ1-1; weak D call: TRBD1 (5 bases). This CDR3 has 16 amino acids. The V gene's germline CDR1 is SGHAT and CDR2 FQNNGV. V was shortened by 3 bases and J by 1 base, with 15 bases between the two germline ends.

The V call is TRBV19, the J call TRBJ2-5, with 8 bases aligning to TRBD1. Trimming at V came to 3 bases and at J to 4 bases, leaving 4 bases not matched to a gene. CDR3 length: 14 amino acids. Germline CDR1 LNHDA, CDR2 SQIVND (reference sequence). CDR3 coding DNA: TGTGCCAGTAGTATGGGACAGGTAGGAGAGACCCAGTACTTC. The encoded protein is CASSMGQVGETQYF. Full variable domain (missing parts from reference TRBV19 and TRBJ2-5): DGGITQSPKYLFRKEGQNVTLSCEQNLNHDAMYWYRQDPGQGLRLIYYSQIVNDFQKGDIAEGYSVSREKKESFPLTVTSAQKNPTAFYLCASSMGQVGETQYFGPGTRLLVL.

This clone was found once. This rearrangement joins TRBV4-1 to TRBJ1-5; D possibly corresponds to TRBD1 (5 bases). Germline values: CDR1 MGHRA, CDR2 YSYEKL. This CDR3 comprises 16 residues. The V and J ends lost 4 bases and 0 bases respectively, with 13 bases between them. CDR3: CASSPTPRVSNQPQHF. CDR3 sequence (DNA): TGCGCCAGCAGCCCAACCCCCAGGGTTAGCAATCAGCCCCAGCATTTT.

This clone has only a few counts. CDR3 sequence reads: CAWGLAGYNEQFF. As DNA, the CDR3 is TGTGCCTGGGGACTAGCGGGTTACAATGAGCAGTTCTTC. J is TRBJ2-1 and V is TRBV5-4; 12 bases match TRBD2. The V gene's germline CDR1 is SGHNT and CDR2 YYREEE (reference sequence). The CDR3 covers 13 residues. V shed 10 bases and J 4 bases; nucleotides not matched to a gene: 3.